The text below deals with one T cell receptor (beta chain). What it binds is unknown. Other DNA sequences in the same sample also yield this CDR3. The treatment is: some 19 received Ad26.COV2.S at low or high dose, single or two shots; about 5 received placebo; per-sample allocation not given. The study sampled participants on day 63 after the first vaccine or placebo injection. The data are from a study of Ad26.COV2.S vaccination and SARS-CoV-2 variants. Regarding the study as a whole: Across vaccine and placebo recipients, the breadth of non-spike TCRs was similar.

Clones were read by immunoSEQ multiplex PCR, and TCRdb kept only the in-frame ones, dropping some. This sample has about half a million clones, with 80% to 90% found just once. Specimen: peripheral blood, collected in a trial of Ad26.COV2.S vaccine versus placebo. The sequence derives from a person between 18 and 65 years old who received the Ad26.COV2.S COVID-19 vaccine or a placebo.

CDR3 sequence reads: CASSYSNYGYTF. CDR3 bases: TGTGCCAGCAGTTACAGTAACTATGGCTACACCTTC. This chain joins TRBV6-2 or TRBV6-3 and TRBJ1-2; D unclear. The germline CDR1 and CDR2 sequences are MNHEY and SVGEGT. V was pared by 2 bases and J by 1 base, with 2 bases between. The CDR3 has 12 amino acids.